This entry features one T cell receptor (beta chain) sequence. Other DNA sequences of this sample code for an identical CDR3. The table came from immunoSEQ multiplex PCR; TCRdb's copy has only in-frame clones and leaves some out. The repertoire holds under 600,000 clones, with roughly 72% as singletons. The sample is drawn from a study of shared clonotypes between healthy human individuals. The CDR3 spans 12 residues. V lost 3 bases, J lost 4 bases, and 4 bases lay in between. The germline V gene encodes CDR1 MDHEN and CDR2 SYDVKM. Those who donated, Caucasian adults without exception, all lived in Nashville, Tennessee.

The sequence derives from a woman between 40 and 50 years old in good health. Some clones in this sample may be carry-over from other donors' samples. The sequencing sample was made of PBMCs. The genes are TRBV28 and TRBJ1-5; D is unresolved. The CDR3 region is CASSLVNQPQHF. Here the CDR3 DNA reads TGTGCCAGCAGTTTGGTGAATCAGCCCCAGCATTTT.